The 27 T cell receptor beta chains listed next were all sequenced from one sample in a study of blood T cell repertoires in COVID-19. Profiled with immunoSEQ multiplex PCR; TCRdb holds only in-frame clones, not every one. The top ten hold over 2% of the sample, which has approximately 150,000 clones, about 88% seen once. What was sequenced was peripheral blood. The source is a human donor with COVID-19, enrolled during active disease. The donor label of this sample is uncertain.

V and J are TRBV3-1 (or the pseudogene TRBV3-2) and TRBJ2-1; 9 nucleotides line up with TRBD1. Trimming took 4 bases from V and 7 from J; bases not matched to a gene: 26. Germline assignment: CDR1 LGHDT and CDR2 YNNKEL (reference sequence). The CDR3 is 21 amino acids. In DNA, the CDR3 is TGTGCCAGCAGCCGTATCTCCGGGACAGGGACGGTGAGAGGGTTGGATAATGAGCAGTTCTTC. This encodes CASSRISGTGTVRGLDNEQFF.

J is TRBJ2-5 and V is TRBV7-2; TRBD2 aligns across 10 bases. This CDR3 region has 14 residues. Germline V lookup: CDR1 SGHTA, CDR2 FQGNSA. V trimming: 8 bases; J trimming: 9 bases; junction bases outside the gene matches: 12. CDR3 loop: CASGLSGGELSQYF. The CDR3 DNA is TGTGCCAGCGGTCTCAGCGGGGGGGAACTTTCCCAGTACTTC.

The genes are TRBV7-2 and TRBJ2-7, with TRBD2 as a possible D gene (5 bases). The CDR3 spans 12 residues. CDR1 SGHTA and CDR2 FQGNSA come from the germline V gene. Trimming took off 4 bases at V and 6 bases at J, with 10 bases between the two ends. CDR3 residues: CASSSPAGEQYF. CDR3 nucleotide sequence: TGTGCCAGCAGCTCCCCTGCGGGCGAGCAGTACTTC. The full variable domain, rest sourced from reference TRBV7-2 and TRBJ2-7, is GAGVSQSPSNKVTEKGKDVELRCDPISGHTALYWYRQSLGQGLEFLIYFQGNSAPDKSGLPSDRFSAERTGGSVSTLTIQRTQQEDSAVYLCASSSPAGEQYFGPGTRLTVT.

This sequence joins TRBV6-5 and TRBJ2-3; 7 bases line up with TRBD2. The V gene's germline CDR1 is MNHEY and CDR2 SVGAGI. This CDR3 is built from 13 residues. Unmatched junction bases numbered 4, after V lost 8 bases and J lost 2 bases. CDR3 coding DNA: TGTGCCAGCTGGGACTACCTCACAGATACGCAGTATTTT. Amino acids: CASWDYLTDTQYF.

This clone was counted a few times. The chain has TRBV24-1 and TRBJ1-1, with D hard to call. V gave up 5 bases and J gave up 10 bases, with 13 bases separating them. This CDR3 contains 12 residues. Germline CDR1 KGHDR, CDR2 SFDVKD. The CDR3 loop reads CATSGGGLGAFF. In DNA, the CDR3 is TGTGCCACCAGTGGAGGCGGCCTCGGAGCTTTCTTT.

This chain uses TRBV6-5 with TRBJ2-3; TRBD2 aligns across 8 bases. Germline trimming cut 8 bases from V and 3 bases from J; bases unmatched to any gene: 7. Per germline, CDR1 MNHEY and CDR2 SVGAGI. The CDR3 runs to 14 residues. The CDR3 DNA reads as TGTGCCAGCCGGGAGGGGGTTGGGACAGATACGCAGTATTTT. Its translation is CASREGVGTDTQYF.

The chain employs TRBV4-1 and TRBJ1-6; D is possibly TRBD1 (5 bases). This CDR3 comprises 12 residues. V lost 8 bases and J 9 bases, leaving 11 bases between the germline ends. Germline CDR1 is MGHRA and CDR2 is YSYEKL. The CDR3 region is CASQGVSSPLHF. For the CDR3, the DNA is TGCGCCAGCCAGGGTGTAAGTTCACCCCTCCACTTT.

The rearrangement uses TRBV5-6 and TRBJ2-5; D unclear. The CDR3 is 14 amino acids. The germline CDR1 and CDR2 sequences are SGHDT and YYEEEE. V was clipped by 4 bases and J by 4 bases, with 14 bases between them. The CDR3 loop reads CASSPTARGETQYF. In nucleotides, the CDR3 is TGTGCCAGCAGCCCGACGGCGAGAGGAGAGACCCAGTACTTC.

CDR3 nucleotide sequence: TGTGCCAGCAGCTTAGGGTCAGGGGCGGGCTATGGCTACACCTTC. Translation gives CASSLGSGAGYGYTF. The chain employs TRBV7-2 and TRBJ1-2, with D possibly TRBD1 on 6 matching bases. CDR3 size: 15 residues. Trimming removed 1 base from V and 4 bases from J, with 13 bases in between. Germline V gene lookup returns CDR1 SGHTA and CDR2 FQGNSA.

The chain carries TRBV3-1 (or the pseudogene TRBV3-2) and TRBJ1-6; TRBD1 aligns across 8 bases. CDR3 length: 14 amino acids. V lost 7 bases and J lost 7; bases outside the gene matches: 6. Germline V lookup: CDR1 LGHDT, CDR2 YNNKEL (reference sequence). The CDR3 here is CASTWTGFNSPLHF. The CDR3 nucleotides are TGTGCCAGCACGTGGACAGGGTTCAATTCACCCCTCCACTTT.

V gene TRBV11-3 combines with J gene TRBJ2-1; maybe TRBD1 (6 bases). Germline V CDR1 and CDR2: SGHNT, YENEEA. Between the trimmed V and J ends, which lost 3 bases and 0 bases, there was a span of 15 bases. The CDR3 covers 17 residues. The CDR3 region is CASSFAPGHSSYNEQFF. The CDR3 nucleotides are TGTGCCAGCAGCTTCGCCCCGGGACACAGCTCCTACAATGAGCAGTTCTTC.

J is TRBJ1-4 and V is TRBV7-9; no clear D gene. Per the germline V gene, CDR1 is SEHNR and CDR2 is FQNEAQ (reference sequence). V lost 2 bases, J lost 6 bases, and 7 bases lay in between. This CDR3 is built from 13 residues. CDR3 amino acids: CASSLTADEKLFF. The DNA of the CDR3 is TGTGCCAGCAGCTTAACGGCGGATGAAAAACTGTTTTTT.

The chain is built from TRBV10-3 and TRBJ2-2, with D possibly being TRBD1 (7 bases). Germline V lookup: CDR1 ENHRY, CDR2 SYGVKD. This CDR3 comprises 19 residues. V shed 0 bases and J shed 0 bases, with 17 bases lying between them. CDR3 residues: CAISESGGRTGANTGELFF. The CDR3 bases are TGTGCCATCAGTGAGTCGGGGGGTCGGACAGGCGCGAACACCGGGGAGCTGTTTTTT.

The chain couples TRBV27 to TRBJ1-5, with 12 bases that match TRBD1. Per germline, CDR1 MNHEY and CDR2 SMNVEV (reference sequence). J gave up 1 base and V 5 bases, and 6 bases lay outside the gene matches. The CDR3 contains 17 residues. The CDR3 here is CASSKGTGGLSNQPQHF. CDR3 DNA: TGTGCCAGCAGTAAGGGGACAGGGGGCCTGAGCAATCAGCCCCAGCATTTT.

The chain is built from TRBV6-5 and TRBJ1-1; TRBD1 matches 10 bases. V lost 6 bases, J lost 6 bases, and 7 bases stayed unmatched. Germline V gene sequence: CDR1 MNHEY, CDR2 SVGAGI. This CDR3 has 14 amino acids. The CDR3: CASRKTGGLPEAFF. Here the CDR3 DNA reads TGTGCCAGCAGAAAGACAGGGGGCCTGCCTGAAGCTTTCTTT.

The chain uses TRBV2 and TRBJ1-2; D ambiguous. CDR1 SNHLY and CDR2 FYNNEI come from the germline V gene. The CDR3 extends over 15 amino acids. Trimming pared 5 bases from V and 8 bases from J, leaving 21 bases between. DNA of the CDR3: TGTGCCAGCAGTCCCCGCCGGGAGGCATTACTGGGCTACACCTTC. Translated, it gives CASSPRREALLGYTF.

The chain carries TRBV5-4 and TRBJ2-7, with D perhaps TRBD2 (7 bases). There are 15 residues in the CDR3. Per the germline V gene, CDR1 is SGHNT and CDR2 is YYREEE (reference sequence). V was trimmed by 0 bases and J by 1 base, leaving 11 bases between them. CDR3: CASSLVGGGSYEQYF. CDR3 DNA: TGTGCCAGCAGCTTGGTAGGGGGGGGATCCTACGAGCAGTACTTC.

The genes are TRBV27 and TRBJ1-5; 8 nucleotides match TRBD1. The CDR3 consists of 15 residues. V gave up 5 bases and J gave up 2 bases; unmatched junction bases: 5. Per germline, CDR1 MNHEY and CDR2 SMNVEV (reference sequence). The CDR3, as DNA: TGTGCCAGCAGTCCAGGACAGGGCGGCAATCAGCCCCAGCATTTT. Amino acids: CASSPGQGGNQPQHF.

The chain recombines TRBV18 with TRBJ1-1, with TRBD1 identical over 8 bases. This CDR3 is 16 amino acids long. With V trimmed by 2 bases and J by 2 bases, 7 bases remained unmatched. Looked up from germline, CDR1 is KGHSH and CDR2 is LQKENI. The chain's CDR3 is CASSPRQGSSNTEAFF. The DNA of the CDR3 is TGTGCCAGCTCACCAAGACAGGGGTCGTCAAACACTGAAGCTTTCTTT.

The chain recombines TRBV12-3 or TRBV12-4 with TRBJ1-2, with D unclear. The CDR3 consists of 12 residues. V was trimmed by 2 bases and J by 7 bases, leaving 8 bases between them. CDR3 sequence (DNA): TGTGCCAGCAGTTTATCGGGTGTTGGCTACACCTTC. Amino acids: CASSLSGVGYTF.

The chain combines TRBV11-1 with TRBJ1-6; tentatively, D is TRBD1 (6 bases). CDR3 length equals 14 residues. CDR1 is SGHAT and CDR2 is FQDESV in the germline V gene (reference sequence). V lost 6 bases to trimming and J lost 3 bases, with 9 bases between them. The CDR3 is CASSLQGYNSPLHF. The CDR3 DNA sequence: TGTGCCAGCAGTCTACAGGGCTATAATTCACCCCTCCACTTT.

This CDR3 is CASSADGLAGIQETQYF. The CDR3 coding sequence is TGTGCCAGCAGTGCAGACGGACTAGCGGGGATCCAAGAGACCCAGTACTTC. V and J are TRBV9 and TRBJ2-5, with TRBD2 matching 12 bases. Germline V gene data show CDR1 as SGDLS and CDR2 as YYNGEE. V was clipped by 5 bases and J by 1 base; unmatched bases: 9. The length of the CDR3 is 17 residues.

The CDR3 DNA follows: TGCGCCAGCAGCGGCCACCTGGGACAGGGCACTGGAAACACCATATATTTT. Protein: CASSGHLGQGTGNTIYF. The chain couples TRBV5-1 to TRBJ1-3; TRBD1 aligns across 9 bases. Losses at the gene ends were 4 bases for V and 2 bases for J; bases not matched to a gene: 10. This CDR3 spans 17 amino acids. Germline V gene lookup returns CDR1 SGHRS and CDR2 YFSETQ. The variable domain in full, completed from reference TRBV5-1 and TRBJ1-3, reads KAGVTQTPRYLIKTRGQQVTLSCSPISGHRSVSWYQQTPGQGLQFLFEYFSETQRNKGNFPGRFSGRQFSNSRSEMNVSTLELGDSALYLCASSGHLGQGTGNTIYFGEGSWLTVV.

The V and J genes are TRBV18 and TRBJ1-5; 7 nucleotides align to TRBD1. Germline V CDR1 and CDR2: KGHSH, LQKENI. The CDR3 consists of 16 residues. The junction had 6 bases not matched to a gene; V was cut back by 0 bases and J by 4 bases. CDR3 DNA: TGTGCCAGCTCACCACCTCGGACAGGCCTAAATCAGCCCCAGCATTTT. Encoded protein: CASSPPRTGLNQPQHF.

The V call is TRBV28, the J call TRBJ1-6; D not resolved. V was trimmed by 2 bases and J by 4 bases, leaving 6 bases between them. The CDR3 sequence is 14 residues long. CDR1 and CDR2 (germline): MDHEN, SYDVKM. The CDR3 is CASSLTDYNSPLHF. DNA of the CDR3: TGTGCCAGCAGTTTAACAGATTATAATTCACCCCTCCACTTT.

Concerning this clone itself: Other DNA sequences in the same sample also yield this CDR3. The rearrangement links TRBV19 to TRBJ2-4; D is possibly TRBD2 (6 bases). This CDR3 region has 14 residues. Per germline, CDR1 LNHDA and CDR2 SQIVND (reference sequence). V was cut by 3 bases and J by 0 bases, with 6 bases left in between. The CDR3 DNA is TGTGCCAGTAGTATCGGGGGAGCCAAAAACATTCAGTACTTC. This encodes CASSIGGAKNIQYF.

The chain recombines TRBV7-9 with TRBJ2-6; possible D gene TRBD1, 5 bases. The CDR3 has 15 amino acids. CDR1 and CDR2 from the germline V gene are SEHNR and FQNEAQ (reference sequence). Trimming stripped 0 bases from V and 11 bases from J, with 14 bases between. CDR3 protein: CASSLAGAPSYVLTF. The CDR3 coding sequence is TGTGCCAGCAGCTTAGCTGGGGCCCCCTCATACGTCCTGACTTTC.